The rows below give T cell receptor beta chains drawn from one sample of a study of OX40 agonist ivuxolimab in advanced cancers. The table came from immunoSEQ multiplex PCR; TCRdb's copy has only in-frame clones and leaves some out. The top ten hold roughly 12% of the sample, which has roughly 28,000 clones, about 80% seen once. The sequences come from CD4+ or CD8+ T cells sorted from blood, collected in a trial of the OX40 agonist ivuxolimab. The receptors were sampled from an adult with an advanced solid tumor such as melanoma, head and neck, liver or kidney cancer. Both conserved end residues are part of each CDR3. Each record gives: V gene, D gene, clone size, J gene, CDR3 DNA, CDR3 protein. A D gene is named only where the DNA matches it firmly. Not all rows give a size; the values are once, few, many and, for expanded clones, a class.

V gene: TRBV5-1
D gene: TRBD1
clone size: NA
J gene: TRBJ1-1
CDR3 DNA: TGCGCCAGCAGCTGGGACAGGGGGCGCGGGACGAGCACTGAAGCTTTCTTT
CDR3 protein: CASSWDRGRGTSTEAFF

V gene: TRBV27
D gene: NA
clone size: NA
J gene: TRBJ1-2
CDR3 DNA: TGTGCCAGCAGTTCTGCGGTCGGGGAGTGGGCCTATGGCTACACCTTC
CDR3 protein: CASSSAVGEWAYGYTF

V gene: TRBV7-6
D gene: NA
clone size: NA
J gene: TRBJ1-1
CDR3 DNA: TGTGCCAGCAGCTTACCCTCCAGTGTGGGGGAATTGAACACTGAAGCTTTCTTT
CDR3 protein: CASSLPSSVGELNTEAFF

V gene: TRBV7-9
D gene: NA
clone size: NA
J gene: TRBJ2-7
CDR3 DNA: TGTGCCAGCAGCCGACCCGACACGTCCTACGAGCAGTACTTC
CDR3 protein: CASSRPDTSYEQYF

V gene: TRBV2
D gene: NA
clone size: NA
J gene: TRBJ2-7
CDR3 DNA: TGTGCCAGCAGTGAAGCAGCAAACTACGAGCAGTACTTC
CDR3 protein: CASSEAANYEQYF

V gene: TRBV2
D gene: TRBD1
clone size: NA
J gene: TRBJ1-1
CDR3 DNA: TGTGCCAGCAGAGAACGGGACAGGGGTAGGAACACTGAAGCTTTCTTT
CDR3 protein: CASRERDRGRNTEAFF

V gene: TRBV13
D gene: TRBD1
clone size: NA
J gene: TRBJ1-2
CDR3 DNA: TGTGCCAGCAGCTTAGTGGCAGGGGGCGAGGCACCCTATGGCTACACCTTC
CDR3 protein: CASSLVAGGEAPYGYTF

V gene: TRBV21-1
D gene: NA
clone size: once
J gene: TRBJ1-2
CDR3 DNA: TGTGCCAGCAGCAAAGTCAGAGGGGGCGCGGGTAACTATGGCTACACCTTC
CDR3 protein: CASSKVRGGAGNYGYTF

V gene: TRBV7-6
D gene: TRBD2
clone size: NA
J gene: TRBJ2-1
CDR3 DNA: TGTGCCAGCAGCTTAGGCGGGGGGGGGTTCAATGAGCAGTTCTTC
CDR3 protein: CASSLGGGGFNEQFF

V gene: TRBV19
D gene: NA
clone size: NA
J gene: TRBJ1-6
CDR3 DNA: TGTGCCAGTAATCCCGACTGGTATAATTCACCCCTCCACTTT
CDR3 protein: CASNPDWYNSPLHF

V gene: TRBV5-1
D gene: NA
clone size: NA
J gene: TRBJ2-1
CDR3 DNA: TGCGCCAGCCGGGGCTACAATGAGCAGTTCTTC
CDR3 protein: CASRGYNEQFF

V gene: TRBV7-9
D gene: NA
clone size: medium-sized
J gene: TRBJ2-7
CDR3 DNA: TGTGCCAGCAGCTTATCCCCCTACGAGCAGTACTTC
CDR3 protein: CASSLSPYEQYF

V gene: TRBV7-2
D gene: NA
clone size: NA
J gene: TRBJ1-1
CDR3 DNA: TGTGCCAGCAGTCTAGAACCTTGGGGGACACAAGAAGCTTTCTTT
CDR3 protein: CASSLEPWGTQEAFF

V gene: TRBV5-1
D gene: NA
clone size: NA
J gene: TRBJ2-1
CDR3 DNA: TGCGCCAGCAGCTTAAACGCCCCCAATGAGCAGTTCTTC
CDR3 protein: CASSLNAPNEQFF

V gene: TRBV23-1
D gene: NA
clone size: NA
J gene: TRBJ1-2
CDR3 DNA: TGCGCCAGCAGTCAATCGCCAGGGAAGCACTATGGCTACACCTTC
CDR3 protein: CASSQSPGKHYGYTF

V gene: TRBV7-6
D gene: TRBD2
clone size: NA
J gene: TRBJ2-3
CDR3 DNA: TGTGCCAGCAGCTTAGCCTTGGGACTAGCGGGGGAGGTGGCAGATACGCAGTATTTT
CDR3 protein: CASSLALGLAGEVADTQYF

V gene: TRBV10-2
D gene: NA
clone size: NA
J gene: TRBJ1-5
CDR3 DNA: TGCGCCAGCAGTGCGGGGGGGAGCAATCAGCCCCAGCATTTT
CDR3 protein: CASSAGGSNQPQHF

V gene: TRBV7-9
D gene: NA
clone size: NA
J gene: TRBJ2-7
CDR3 DNA: TGTGCCAGCAGCCCCCTAAGCTACGAGCAGTACTTC
CDR3 protein: CASSPLSYEQYF

V gene: TRBV10-3
D gene: NA
clone size: NA
J gene: TRBJ2-7
CDR3 DNA: TGTGCCATCAGGCCGGGAGAATCCTACGAGCAGTACTTC
CDR3 protein: CAIRPGESYEQYF

V gene: TRBV19
D gene: TRBD1
clone size: NA
J gene: TRBJ2-7
CDR3 DNA: TGTGCCAGTAGTAACCCCACGGGACAGGGGCCCTACGAGCAGTACTTC
CDR3 protein: CASSNPTGQGPYEQYF

V gene: TRBV13
D gene: TRBD2
clone size: NA
J gene: TRBJ2-4
CDR3 DNA: TGTGCCAGCAGCTCCATACCAGAACTAGCGGGGGCAAACATTCAGTACTTC
CDR3 protein: CASSSIPELAGANIQYF

V gene: TRBV7-2
D gene: TRBD2
clone size: NA
J gene: TRBJ2-4
CDR3 DNA: TGTGCCAGCAGCTTTAGGCTAGCGGGGACGGCCAAAAACATTCAGTACTTC
CDR3 protein: CASSFRLAGTAKNIQYF

V gene: TRBV6-1
D gene: TRBD1
clone size: NA
J gene: TRBJ2-6
CDR3 DNA: TGTGCCAGCAGCCCCAGGGGGGGGGCCAACGTCCTGACTTTC
CDR3 protein: CASSPRGGANVLTF

V gene: TRBV19
D gene: NA
clone size: NA
J gene: TRBJ1-1
CDR3 DNA: TGTGCCAGTAGTACCGGGACGGCGGAGAACACTGAAGCTTTCTTT
CDR3 protein: CASSTGTAENTEAFF

V gene: TRBV27
D gene: NA
clone size: NA
J gene: TRBJ1-4
CDR3 DNA: TGTGCCAGCAGTTCCGACATTAGCGAAAAACTGTTTTTT
CDR3 protein: CASSSDISEKLFF

V gene: TRBV4-1
D gene: NA
clone size: NA
J gene: TRBJ1-1
CDR3 DNA: TGCGCCAGCAGCCAAGATCCCCGGACAGAAACGAACACTGAAGCTTTCTTT
CDR3 protein: CASSQDPRTETNTEAFF

V gene: TRBV4-2
D gene: NA
clone size: NA
J gene: TRBJ1-5
CDR3 DNA: TGTGCCAGCAGCGGCGGGGCCTGGGAGCCCCAGCATTTT
CDR3 protein: CASSGGAWEPQHF

V gene: TRBV12-5
D gene: NA
clone size: NA
J gene: TRBJ2-2
CDR3 DNA: TGTGCTAGTGGTTTGTCAGGCGGGGCGGGCCCCGGGGAGCTGTTTTTT
CDR3 protein: CASGLSGGAGPGELFF

V gene: TRBV4-2
D gene: TRBD2
clone size: medium-sized
J gene: TRBJ2-1
CDR3 DNA: TGTGCCAGCAGCCAAGTTTGGACTAGCGGGCCCTACAATGAGCAGTTCTTC
CDR3 protein: CASSQVWTSGPYNEQFF

V gene: TRBV7-6
D gene: TRBD2
clone size: NA
J gene: TRBJ2-1
CDR3 DNA: TGTGCCAGCAGCACTCTAGCGGGGGCCCCCTACAATGAGCAGTTCTTC
CDR3 protein: CASSTLAGAPYNEQFF

V gene: TRBV27
D gene: NA
clone size: NA
J gene: TRBJ2-2
CDR3 DNA: TGTGCCAGCAGTTTATCGGGCAGGGGACCGGAGCTGTTTTTT
CDR3 protein: CASSLSGRGPELFF

V gene: TRBV7-9
D gene: NA
clone size: NA
J gene: TRBJ2-7
CDR3 DNA: TGTGCCAGCAGCCGGCCCGGGACCACCTACGAGCAGTACTTC
CDR3 protein: CASSRPGTTYEQYF